The following is a T cell receptor beta chain sequence with its context. The antigen remains undetermined. The PCR employed 60 Vbeta primers together with 13 Jbeta primers. Sequencing used immunoSEQ multiplex PCR; TCRdb keeps in-frame clones, though not all of them. The table includes about 150,000 clones, 80% to 85% detected once. The data originate from a study of cytomegalovirus exposure and HLA in healthy donors. Study conclusions and caveats: There were three CMV-associated chains whose specificity for CMV antigens was confirmed in vitro.

The CDR3 consists of 15 residues. Germline V gives CDR1 LNHDA, CDR2 SQIVND (reference sequence). Trimming took 9 bases from V and 0 from J, leaving 15 bases between them. J is TRBJ2-1 and V is TRBV19; unclear D gene. The sequencing sample was made of PBMCs. The TCR originated in a boy aged 2 to 10 in good health and CMV-seronegative. The CDR3 nucleotides read TGTGCCAGCGCCTTAGGCGGTAGCTCCTACAATGAGCAGTTCTTC. It specifies CASALGGSSYNEQFF.